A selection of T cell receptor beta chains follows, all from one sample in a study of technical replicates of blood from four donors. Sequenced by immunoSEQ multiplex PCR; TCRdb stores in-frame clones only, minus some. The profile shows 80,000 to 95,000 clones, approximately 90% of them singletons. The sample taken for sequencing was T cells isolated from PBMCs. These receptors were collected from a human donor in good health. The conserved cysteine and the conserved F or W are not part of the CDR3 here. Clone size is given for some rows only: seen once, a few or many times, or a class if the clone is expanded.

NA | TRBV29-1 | SVPDRHTGELF
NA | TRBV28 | ASSFFPGQSTYEQY
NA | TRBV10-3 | AISDRELAGESDTVHEQY
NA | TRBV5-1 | ASSFRDRGGETQY
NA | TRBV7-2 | ASSHYGTGSGELF
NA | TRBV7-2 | ASSLRRGGSIWGEQF
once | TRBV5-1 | ASSSGQGPNT
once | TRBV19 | ASRTVSNYGYT
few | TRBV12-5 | ASPPGGVEAF
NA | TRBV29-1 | SGSDRGTGNTIY
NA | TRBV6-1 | ASNTDRSQETQY
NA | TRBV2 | ASLRGFAGANVLT
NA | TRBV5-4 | ASSLGGDYEQY
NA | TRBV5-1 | ASSLGDRDGEQY
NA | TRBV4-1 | ASSHPGQTPYEQY
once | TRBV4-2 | ASSPREGQGVQPQH
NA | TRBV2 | ASRQGLSGYT
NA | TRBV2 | ASSLQGLGNQPQH
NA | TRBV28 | ASSLLSQGVSYEQY
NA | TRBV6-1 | ASLRGQGNSPLH
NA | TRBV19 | ASSIPQSRTGAVYGYT
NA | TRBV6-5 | ASSRTGNYEQY
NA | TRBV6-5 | ASSPTGSSGNTIY
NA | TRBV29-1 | SVEGGDAGSTEAF
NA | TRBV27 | ASSPGQGPYEQY
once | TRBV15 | ATSRGQAFRPEQY
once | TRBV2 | ASRLGGSYEQY
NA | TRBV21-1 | ASSKKFWDYFQETQY
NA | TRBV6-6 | ASSYNTVPNEQY
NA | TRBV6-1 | ASRAGTGASYEQY
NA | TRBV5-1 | ASSPGTGEGKLF
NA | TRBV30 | AWSFEGGSETQY